One T cell receptor beta chain is described in this entry. The sample is drawn from a study of blood T cells in healthy people across ages. The wider study: Template switching recovered approximately one barcoded beta molecule for every two T cells.

Then a second PCR, running roughly 7 to 11 cycles, was carried out with a sample-barcoded 5' primer and a J-beta primer mix. Via MiXCR, TCRdb re-called the 5' RACE reads, giving one row per CDR3 protein. The sample lists about 1.1 million distinct CDR3 sequences; about two fifths were seen once. Trimming cost V 0 bases and J 5 bases, with 15 bases left between them. This CDR3 is built from 15 residues. Germline assignment: CDR1 SQVTM and CDR2 ANQGSEA. Input material: blood. The chain couples TRBV29-1 to TRBJ2-3, with D unclear. The receptor was isolated from a man aged 18 to 35 in good health. The chain's CDR3 is CSVEDLGNSEDTQYF. CDR3 in DNA: TGCAGCGTTGAAGATCTGGGTAATAGTGAAGATACGCAGTATTTT.